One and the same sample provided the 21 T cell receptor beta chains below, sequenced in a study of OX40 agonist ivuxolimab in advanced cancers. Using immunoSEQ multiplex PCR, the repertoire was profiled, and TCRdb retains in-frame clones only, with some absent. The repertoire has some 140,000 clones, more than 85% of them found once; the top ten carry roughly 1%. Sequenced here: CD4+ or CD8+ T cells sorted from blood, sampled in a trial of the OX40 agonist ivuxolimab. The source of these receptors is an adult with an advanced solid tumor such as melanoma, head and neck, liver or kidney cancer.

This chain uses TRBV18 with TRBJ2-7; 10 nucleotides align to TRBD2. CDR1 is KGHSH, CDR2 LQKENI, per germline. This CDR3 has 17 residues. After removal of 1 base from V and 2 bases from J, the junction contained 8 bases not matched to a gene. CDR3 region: CASSPRTGTSDAYEQYF. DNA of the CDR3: TGTGCCAGCTCACCACGTACCGGGACTAGCGACGCCTACGAGCAGTACTTC.

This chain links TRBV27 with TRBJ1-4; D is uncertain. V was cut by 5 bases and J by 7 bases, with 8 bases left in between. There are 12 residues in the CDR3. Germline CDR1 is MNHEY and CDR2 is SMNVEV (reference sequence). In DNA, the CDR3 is TGTGCCAGCAGTCCCCCACGTGAAAAACTGTTTTTT. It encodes CASSPPREKLFF. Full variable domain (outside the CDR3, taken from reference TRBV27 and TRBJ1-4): EAQVTQNPRYLITVTGKKLTVTCSQNMNHEYMSWYRQDPGLGLRQIYYSMNVEVTDKGDVPEGYKVSRKEKRNFPLILESPSPNQTSLYFCASSPPREKLFFGSGTQLSVL.

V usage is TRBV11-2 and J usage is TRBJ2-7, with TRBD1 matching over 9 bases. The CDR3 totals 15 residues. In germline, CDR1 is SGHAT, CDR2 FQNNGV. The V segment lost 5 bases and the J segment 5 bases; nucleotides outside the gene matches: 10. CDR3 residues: CASSPPGGQGNEQYF. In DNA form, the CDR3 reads TGTGCCAGCAGCCCGCCCGGGGGACAGGGCAACGAGCAGTACTTC.

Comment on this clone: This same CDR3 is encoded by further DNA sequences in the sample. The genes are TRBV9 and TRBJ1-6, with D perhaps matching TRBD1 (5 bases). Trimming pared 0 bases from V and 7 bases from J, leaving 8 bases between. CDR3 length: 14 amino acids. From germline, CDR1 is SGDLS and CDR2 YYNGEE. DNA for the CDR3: TGTGCCAGCAGCGTAGCTGGGGGGAATTCACCCCTCCACTTT. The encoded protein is CASSVAGGNSPLHF.

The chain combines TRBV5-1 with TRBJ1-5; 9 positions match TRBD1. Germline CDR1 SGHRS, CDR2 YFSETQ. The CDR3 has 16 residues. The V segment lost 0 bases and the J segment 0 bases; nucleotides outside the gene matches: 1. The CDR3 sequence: CASSLGTGDSNQPQHF. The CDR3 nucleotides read TGCGCCAGCAGCTTGGGGACAGGGGATAGCAATCAGCCCCAGCATTTT.

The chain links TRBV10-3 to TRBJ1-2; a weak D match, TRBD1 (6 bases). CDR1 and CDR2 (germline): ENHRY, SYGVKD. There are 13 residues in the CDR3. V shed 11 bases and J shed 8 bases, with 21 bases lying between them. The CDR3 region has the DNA TGTGCCGGAAACAGGGTACTAGGAGAAGGCTACACCTTC. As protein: CAGNRVLGEGYTF.

CDR3 DNA sequence: TGTGCCAGTAGCCCGGGACGGGGGTTGACCCAGTACTTC. Its translation is CASSPGRGLTQYF. V and J are TRBV19 and TRBJ2-5; weak D call: TRBD2 (6 bases). CDR1 is LNHDA, CDR2 SQIVND, per germline (reference sequence). The CDR3 extends over 13 amino acids. Trimming cost V 6 bases and J 7 bases, with 15 bases left between them.

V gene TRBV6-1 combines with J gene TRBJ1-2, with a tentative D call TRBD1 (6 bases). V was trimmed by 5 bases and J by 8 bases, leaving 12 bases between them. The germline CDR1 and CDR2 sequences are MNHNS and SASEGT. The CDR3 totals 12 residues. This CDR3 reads CASSNRVTGYTF. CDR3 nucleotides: TGTGCCAGCAGTAACAGGGTAACAGGCTACACCTTC.

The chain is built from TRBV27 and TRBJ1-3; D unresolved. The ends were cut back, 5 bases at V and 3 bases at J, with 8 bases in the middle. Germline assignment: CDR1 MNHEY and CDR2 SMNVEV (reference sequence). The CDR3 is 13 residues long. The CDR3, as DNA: TGTGCCAGCAGTCCGCGGGTTGGAAACACCATATATTTT. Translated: CASSPRVGNTIYF.

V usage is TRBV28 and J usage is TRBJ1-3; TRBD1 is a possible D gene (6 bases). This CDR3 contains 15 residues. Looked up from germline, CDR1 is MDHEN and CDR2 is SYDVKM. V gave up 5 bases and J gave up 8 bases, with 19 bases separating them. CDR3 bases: TGTGCCAGCAGTAGCCGGGACAAGGATGTCCACACCATATATTTT. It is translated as CASSSRDKDVHTIYF.

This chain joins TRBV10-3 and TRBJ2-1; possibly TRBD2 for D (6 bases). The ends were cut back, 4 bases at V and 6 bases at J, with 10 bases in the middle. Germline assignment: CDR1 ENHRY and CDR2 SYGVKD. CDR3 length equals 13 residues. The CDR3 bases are TGTGCCATCAGTGCTTTAGCGGTCAATGAGCAGTTCTTC. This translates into CAISALAVNEQFF.

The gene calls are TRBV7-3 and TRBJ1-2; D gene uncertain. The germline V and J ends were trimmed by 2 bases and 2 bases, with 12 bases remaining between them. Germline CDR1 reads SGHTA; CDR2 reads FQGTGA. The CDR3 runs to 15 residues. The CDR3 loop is CASSLEAAGNYGYTF. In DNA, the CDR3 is TGTGCCAGCAGCTTAGAGGCGGCGGGAAACTATGGCTACACCTTC.

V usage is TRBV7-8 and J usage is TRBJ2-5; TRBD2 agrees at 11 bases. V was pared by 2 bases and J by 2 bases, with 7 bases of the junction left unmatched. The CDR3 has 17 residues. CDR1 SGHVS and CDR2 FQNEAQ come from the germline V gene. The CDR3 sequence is CASSLLRSSGGQETQYF. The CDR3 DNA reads TGTGCCAGCAGCTTATTACGGTCTAGCGGGGGGCAAGAGACCCAGTACTTC.

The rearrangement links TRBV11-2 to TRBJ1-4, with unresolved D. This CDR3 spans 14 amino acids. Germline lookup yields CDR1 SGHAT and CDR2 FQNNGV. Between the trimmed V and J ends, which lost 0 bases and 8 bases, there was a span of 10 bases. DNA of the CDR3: TGTGCCAGCAGCTTAGACGGGCTAAACGAAAAACTGTTTTTT. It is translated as CASSLDGLNEKLFF.

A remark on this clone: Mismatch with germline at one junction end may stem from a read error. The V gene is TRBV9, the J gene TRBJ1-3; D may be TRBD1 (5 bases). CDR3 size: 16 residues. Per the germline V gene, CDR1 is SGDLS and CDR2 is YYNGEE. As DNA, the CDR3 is TGTGCCAGCAGCGGCGAGGGGACGGCCTCCGGAAGCACCATATATTTT. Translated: CASSGEGTASGSTIYF.

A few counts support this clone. Here the CDR3 DNA reads TGTGCCTGGAGTGCCACGGGAGCGAACAATGAGCAGTTCTTC. It codes for CAWSATGANNEQFF. The chain recombines TRBV30 with TRBJ2-1, with a possible D match to TRBD2 (6 bases). With 1 base removed from V and 5 bases from J, the gap between germline ends came to 12 bases. Germline CDR1 GTSNPN, CDR2 SVGIG (reference sequence). The CDR3 covers 14 residues.

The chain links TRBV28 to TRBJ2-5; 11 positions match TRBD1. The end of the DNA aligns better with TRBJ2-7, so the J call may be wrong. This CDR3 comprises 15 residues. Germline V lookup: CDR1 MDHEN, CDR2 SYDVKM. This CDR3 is CASSLLGDRGGEQYF. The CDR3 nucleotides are TGTGCCAGCAGTTTATTAGGGGACAGGGGGGGCGAGCAGTACTTC.

The chain's CDR3 is CARGGASGSETQYF. Here the CDR3 DNA reads TGTGCCCGAGGGGGGGCCAGCGGGAGCGAGACCCAGTACTTC. The V gene is TRBV30, the J gene TRBJ2-5, with TRBD2 matching 8 bases. V lost 8 bases to trimming and J lost 5 bases; unmatched junction nucleotides: 13. This CDR3 is 14 amino acids long. Germline lookup yields CDR1 GTSNPN and CDR2 SVGIG (reference sequence).

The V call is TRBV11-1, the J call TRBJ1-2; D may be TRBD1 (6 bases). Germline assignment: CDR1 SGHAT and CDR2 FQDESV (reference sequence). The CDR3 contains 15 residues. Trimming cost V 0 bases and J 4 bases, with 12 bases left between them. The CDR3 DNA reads TGTGCCAGCAGCTTAGCCCCGACAGGATCCTATGGCTACACCTTC. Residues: CASSLAPTGSYGYTF.

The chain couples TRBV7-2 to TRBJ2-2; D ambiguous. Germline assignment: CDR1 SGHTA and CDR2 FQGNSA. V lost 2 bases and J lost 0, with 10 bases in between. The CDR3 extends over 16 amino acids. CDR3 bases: TGTGCCAGCAGCTTATTTGCGAGGACGAACACCGGGGAGCTGTTTTTT. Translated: CASSLFARTNTGELFF.

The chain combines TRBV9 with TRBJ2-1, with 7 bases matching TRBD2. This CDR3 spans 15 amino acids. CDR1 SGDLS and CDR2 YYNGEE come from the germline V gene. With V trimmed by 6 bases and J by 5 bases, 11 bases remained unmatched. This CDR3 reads CASTMRGGLDNEQFF. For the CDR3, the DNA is TGTGCCAGCACCATGAGGGGAGGGCTAGACAATGAGCAGTTCTTC.